The sequence of this T cell receptor (beta chain) was determined in a study of blood T cell repertoires in COVID-19. Study as a whole: Nucleic acid was either cDNA or gDNA, and it came from T cells, B-cell-depleted T cells, or PBMCs.

Trimming stripped 5 bases from V and 7 bases from J, with 17 bases between. This CDR3 spans 15 amino acids. Per germline, CDR1 MNHNY and CDR2 SVGAGI (reference sequence). Assay: immunoSEQ multiplex PCR; the TCRdb copy retains only in-frame clones and omits some. The data show around 70,000 clones, roughly 88% seen once. V is TRBV6-6 and J is TRBJ2-2, with a possible D match to TRBD1 (6 bases). Sequenced sample: peripheral blood. This clonotype originated in a human donor in a cohort sampled during active COVID-19. This CDR3 reads CASSTTQGFVGELFF. In nucleotides, the CDR3 is TGTGCCAGCAGTACGACCCAGGGGTTCGTCGGGGAGCTGTTTTTT.